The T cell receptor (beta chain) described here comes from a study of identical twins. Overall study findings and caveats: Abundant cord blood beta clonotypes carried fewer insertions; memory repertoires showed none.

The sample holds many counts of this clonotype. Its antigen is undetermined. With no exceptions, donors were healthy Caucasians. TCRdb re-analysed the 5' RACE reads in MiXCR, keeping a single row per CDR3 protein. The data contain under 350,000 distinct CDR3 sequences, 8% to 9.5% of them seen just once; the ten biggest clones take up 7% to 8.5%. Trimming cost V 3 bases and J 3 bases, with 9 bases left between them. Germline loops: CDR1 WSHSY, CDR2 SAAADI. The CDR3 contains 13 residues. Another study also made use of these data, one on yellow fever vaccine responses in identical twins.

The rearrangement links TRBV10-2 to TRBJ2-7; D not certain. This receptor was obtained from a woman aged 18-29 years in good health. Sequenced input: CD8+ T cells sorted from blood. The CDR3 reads CASSERASYEQYF. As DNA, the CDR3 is TGCGCCAGCAGTGAACGAGCGAGCTACGAGCAGTACTTC.